The entry below describes one T cell receptor beta chain. This record belongs to a study of blood T cell repertoires in COVID-19. Study-wide context: Samples taken during acute and convalescent COVID-19 were collected in the United States, Italy and Spain. T cells, B-cell-depleted T cells, or PBMCs supplied cDNA or gDNA.

Germline assignment: CDR1 MNHEY and CDR2 SMNVEV (reference sequence). Trimming at V came to 7 bases and at J to 7 bases, leaving 12 bases not matched to a gene. This CDR3 is built from 15 residues. Repertoires were generated with immunoSEQ multiplex PCR, while TCRdb's copy carries only in-frame clones and drops some. The sample carries about 140,000 clones, around four fifths recorded once. This receptor was identified in a woman aged 80 or older with acute or convalescent COVID-19. The sequenced sample was peripheral blood. The V call is TRBV27, the J call TRBJ2-5, with 10 bases aligning to TRBD1. CDR3 region: CASTGAGQGIGTQYF. The CDR3 coding sequence is TGTGCCAGCACCGGTGCGGGACAGGGGATTGGGACCCAGTACTTC.